The T cell receptor (beta chain) described here comes from a study of blood T cell repertoires in COVID-19. Clones were read by immunoSEQ multiplex PCR, and TCRdb kept only the in-frame ones, dropping some. The profile shows roughly 250,000 clones, approximately 80% of them singletons. Germline assignment: CDR1 LNHDA and CDR2 SQIVND (reference sequence). V trimming: 5 bases; J trimming: 10 bases; junction bases outside the gene matches: 7. The CDR3 length is 13 residues. The J gene is TRBJ2-1, the V gene TRBV19; 8 bases agree with TRBD1. Sequencing was carried out using peripheral blood. The sequence came from a woman between 35 and 50 years old with active or convalescent COVID-19. The CDR3 region has the DNA TGTGCCAGTAGTCCGACAGGGGTGGGAGAGCAGTTCTTC. Its translation is CASSPTGVGEQFF.